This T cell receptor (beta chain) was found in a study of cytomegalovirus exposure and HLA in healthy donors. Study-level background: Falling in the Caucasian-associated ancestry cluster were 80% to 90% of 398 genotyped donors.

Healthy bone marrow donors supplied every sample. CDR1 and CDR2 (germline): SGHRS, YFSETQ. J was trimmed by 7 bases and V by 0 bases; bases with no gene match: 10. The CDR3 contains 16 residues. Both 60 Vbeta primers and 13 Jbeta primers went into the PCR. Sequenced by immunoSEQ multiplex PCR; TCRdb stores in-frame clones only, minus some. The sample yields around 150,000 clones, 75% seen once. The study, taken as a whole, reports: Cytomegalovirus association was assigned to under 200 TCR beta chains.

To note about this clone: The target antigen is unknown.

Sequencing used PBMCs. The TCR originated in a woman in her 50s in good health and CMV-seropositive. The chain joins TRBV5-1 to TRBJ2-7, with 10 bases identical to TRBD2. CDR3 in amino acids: CASSLGGTSVAWEQYF. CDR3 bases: TGCGCCAGCAGCTTGGGAGGGACTAGCGTCGCCTGGGAGCAGTACTTC.